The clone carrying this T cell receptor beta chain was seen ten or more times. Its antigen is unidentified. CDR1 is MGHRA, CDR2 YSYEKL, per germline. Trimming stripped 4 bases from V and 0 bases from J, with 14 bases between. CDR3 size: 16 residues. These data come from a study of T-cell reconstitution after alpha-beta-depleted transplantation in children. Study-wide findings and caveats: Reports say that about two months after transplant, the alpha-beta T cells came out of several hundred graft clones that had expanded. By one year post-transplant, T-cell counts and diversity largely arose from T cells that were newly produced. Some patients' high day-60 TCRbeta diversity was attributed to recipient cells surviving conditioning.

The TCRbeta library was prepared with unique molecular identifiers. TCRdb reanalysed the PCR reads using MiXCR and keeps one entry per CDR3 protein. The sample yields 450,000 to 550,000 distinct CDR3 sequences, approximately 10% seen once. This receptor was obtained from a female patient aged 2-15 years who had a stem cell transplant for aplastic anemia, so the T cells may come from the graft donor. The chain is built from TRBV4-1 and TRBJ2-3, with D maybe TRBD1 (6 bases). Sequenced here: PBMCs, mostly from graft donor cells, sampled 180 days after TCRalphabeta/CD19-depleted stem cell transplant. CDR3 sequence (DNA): TGCGCCAGCAGCCTTCCCGGGACACCGAGCACAGATACGCAGTATTTT. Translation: CASSLPGTPSTDTQYF.